A single sample is the source of the 30 T cell receptor beta chains below, sequenced in a study of monozygotic twins with inflammatory bowel disease. TCRdb reprocessed the 5' RACE reads and keeps a single row for each CDR3 protein, giving no DNA. In all, the sample yields approximately 400,000 distinct CDR3 sequences. The sequenced sample consisted of blood. Receptor source: a human donor with ulcerative colitis or Crohn's disease, or a healthy co-twin of an affected twin (not recorded which).

The chain employs TRBV7-9 and TRBJ2-5; absent DNA, TCRdb's TRBD2 call cannot be checked. Germline lookup yields CDR1 SEHNR and CDR2 FQNEAQ (reference sequence). The CDR3 contains 17 residues. The CDR3 region is CASSLAPLAERGETQYF.

The rearrangement links TRBV20-1 to TRBJ1-1; the D gene TCRdb calls, TRBD1, cannot be checked with no DNA. The germline gives CDR1 DFQATT, CDR2 SNEGSKA (reference sequence). The CDR3 sequence is 13 residues long. CDR3 loop: CTGRTGPNTEAFF.

The V and J genes are TRBV30 and TRBJ2-2. The CDR3 is made up of 16 amino acids. CDR1 is GTSNPN, CDR2 SVGIG, per germline (reference sequence). CDR3 sequence reads: CAWSTLGIHNTGELFF.

V is TRBV5-1 and J is TRBJ2-5. The CDR3 has 15 residues. CDR1 and CDR2 (germline): SGHRS, YFSETQ. Here the CDR3 reads CASSLDGQLMETQYF.

The chain is built from TRBV7-2 and TRBJ2-1; there is no DNA to check the TCRdb D call of TRBD2. CDR1 and CDR2 (germline): SGHTA, FQGNSA. The CDR3 is made up of 17 amino acids. The CDR3 spells CASSLSVGGRATREQFF.

The chain uses TRBV15 and TRBJ2-7; no DNA is available, so the TRBD2 call from TCRdb remains unchecked. CDR1 is LNHNV and CDR2 is YYDKDF in the germline V gene (reference sequence). This CDR3 has 13 amino acids. The CDR3 reads CATSREREYEQYF.

CDR3 sequence reads: CSAEDHSNYGYTF. The rearrangement uses TRBV20-1 and TRBJ1-2. The CDR3 is 13 amino acids. The germline V gene encodes CDR1 DFQATT and CDR2 SNEGSKA (reference sequence).

The chain joins TRBV20-1 to TRBJ1-2; there is no DNA to check the TCRdb D call of TRBD1. Germline V lookup: CDR1 DFQATT, CDR2 SNEGSKA (reference sequence). This CDR3 region has 17 residues. The CDR3 here is CSARFDPGFPFPYGYTF.

V gene TRBV6-1 combines with J gene TRBJ1-6. This CDR3 is built from 14 residues. Germline V gene data show CDR1 as MNHNS and CDR2 as SASEGT. The CDR3 is CASSRALGGSPLHF.

The CDR3: CASSLVSGTGGRYEQYF. V and J are TRBV7-9 and TRBJ2-7; TCRdb names TRBD1, which stays unverified in the absence of DNA. This CDR3 comprises 17 residues. CDR1 is SEHNR and CDR2 is FQNEAQ in the germline V gene (reference sequence).

The chain links TRBV5-1 to TRBJ2-7; TCRdb's D call, TRBD2, is unchecked because there is no DNA. Looked up from germline, CDR1 is SGHRS and CDR2 is YFSETQ. The CDR3 totals 15 residues. The CDR3: CASSFAGTQPYEQYF.

V and J are TRBV5-5 and TRBJ2-1; TCRdb proposes TRBD2, but this gene call is untestable without DNA. The length of the CDR3 is 15 residues. The germline V gene encodes CDR1 SGHKS and CDR2 YYEKEE (reference sequence). The CDR3 here is CASSRSSGRINEQFF.

This chain joins TRBV18 and TRBJ2-7. CDR3 length: 12 residues. CDR1 is KGHSH, CDR2 LQKENI, per germline. CDR3 in amino acids: CASSPERLEQYF.

V usage is TRBV2 and J usage is TRBJ2-5; TCRdb's D call, TRBD2, is unchecked because there is no DNA. CDR1 and CDR2 from the germline V gene are SNHLY and FYNNEI. This CDR3 is built from 13 residues. Here the CDR3 reads CASRGTIGETQYF. The full variable domain, completed using reference TRBV2 and TRBJ2-5, is EPEVTQTPSHQVTQMGQEVILRCVPISNHLYFYWYRQILGQKVEFLVSFYNNEISEKSEIFDDQFSVERPDGSNFTLKIRSTKLEDSAMYFCASRGTIGETQYFGPGTRLLVL.

The chain is built from TRBV20-1 and TRBJ1-2. Looked up from germline, CDR1 is DFQATT and CDR2 is SNEGSKA (reference sequence). The CDR3 has 12 residues. CDR3 in amino acids: CIWEMGEDGYTF.

This chain uses TRBV24-1 with TRBJ2-1. This CDR3 has 13 amino acids. Germline CDR1 and CDR2: KGHDR and SFDVKD. CDR3 sequence: CATSGKSRIEQFF.

The V and J genes are TRBV9 and TRBJ2-7; TCRdb proposes TRBD2, but this gene call is untestable without DNA. CDR3 size: 14 residues. CDR1 is SGDLS and CDR2 is YYNGEE in the germline V gene. The CDR3 reads CASSPGLLPNQQYF.

V gene TRBV11-2 combines with J gene TRBJ1-2. The CDR3 consists of 13 residues. Per germline, CDR1 SGHAT and CDR2 FQNNGV. CDR3 region: CASSPSRWDGYTF.

This chain connects TRBV6-1 to TRBJ1-6; TCRdb proposes TRBD1, but this gene call is untestable without DNA. Germline V lookup: CDR1 MNHNS, CDR2 SASEGT. The CDR3 loop spans 15 amino acids. The CDR3 here is CASTHGAGIDSPLHF.

The rearrangement links TRBV12-3 or TRBV12-4 to TRBJ1-5; TCRdb's assignment of TRBD1 cannot be checked, as there is no DNA. This CDR3 region has 14 residues. CDR3 region: CASSPAPGNQPQHF.

The chain has TRBV5-5 and TRBJ1-2; the D gene TCRdb calls, TRBD1, cannot be checked with no DNA. This CDR3 is built from 12 residues. The V gene's germline CDR1 is SGHKS and CDR2 YYEKEE (reference sequence). CDR3 residues: CASSLTPGGYTF.

The chain is built from TRBV7-2 and TRBJ2-5; TCRdb's assignment of TRBD1 cannot be checked, as there is no DNA. The CDR3 totals 16 residues. Germline values: CDR1 SGHTA, CDR2 FQGNSA. CDR3 residues: CASSLEARHGGETQYF. The full variable domain, in which reference TRBV7-2 and TRBJ2-5 provide the parts outside the CDR3, is GAGVSQSPSNKVTEKGKDVELRCDPISGHTALYWYRQSLGQGLEFLIYFQGNSAPDKSGLPSDRFSAERTGGSVSTLTIQRTQQEDSAVYLCASSLEARHGGETQYFGPGTRLLVL.

The V and J genes are TRBV12-3 or TRBV12-4 and TRBJ2-1; TCRdb lists TRBD1, though no DNA is available to test this call. This CDR3 has 11 residues. The CDR3 loop reads CASSFGGEQFF.

The chain combines TRBV20-1 with TRBJ1-5; TCRdb names TRBD1, which stays unverified in the absence of DNA. The CDR3 runs 17 residues. Germline lookup yields CDR1 DFQATT and CDR2 SNEGSKA (reference sequence). CDR3 in amino acids: CSARDKDRAVSNQPQHF.

The chain has TRBV28 and TRBJ1-1; TCRdb indicates TRBD1, and absent DNA this call remains unverified. The germline V gene encodes CDR1 MDHEN and CDR2 SYDVKM. The CDR3 is made up of 13 amino acids. CDR3 loop: CASSPLTVTEAFF.

This sequence joins TRBV11-2 and TRBJ1-1. This CDR3 comprises 15 residues. Germline CDR1 SGHAT, CDR2 FQNNGV. CDR3 loop: CASSLEPGMNTEAFF.

The gene calls are TRBV7-2 and TRBJ1-5; TCRdb designates TRBD1, a call that cannot be tested without DNA. The CDR3 is 13 residues long. Germline lookup yields CDR1 SGHTA and CDR2 FQGNSA. The chain's CDR3 is CASSFTGVQPQHF.

This rearrangement joins TRBV18 to TRBJ1-2. CDR1 is KGHSH and CDR2 is LQKENI in the germline V gene. The CDR3 is 12 residues long. The CDR3 reads CASSPGTSGYTF.

The rearrangement links TRBV18 to TRBJ1-2; TCRdb lists TRBD1, though no DNA is available to test this call. Germline loops: CDR1 KGHSH, CDR2 LQKENI. This CDR3 has 12 amino acids. Here the CDR3 reads CASSPWDSGYTF. Together with reference TRBV18 and TRBJ1-2, the CDR3 gives the full variable domain: NAGVMQNPRHLVRRRGQEARLRCSPMKGHSHVYWYRQLPEEGLKFMVYLQKENIIDESGMPKERFSAEFPKEGPSILRIQQVVRGDSAAYFCASSPWDSGYTFGSGTRLTVV.

The chain carries TRBV29-1 and TRBJ1-1; absent DNA, TCRdb's TRBD1 call cannot be checked. Germline V lookup: CDR1 SQVTM, CDR2 ANQGSEA. The CDR3 sequence is 13 residues long. This CDR3 is CSVETRGNTEAFF. Full variable domain (rest looked up from reference TRBV29-1 and TRBJ1-1): SAVISQKPSRDICQRGTSLTIQCQVDSQVTMMFWYRQQPGQSLTLIATANQGSEATYESGFVIDKFPISRPNLTFSTLTVSNMSPEDSSIYLCSVETRGNTEAFFGQGTRLTVV.